The 23 T cell receptor beta chains below were found in one sample sequenced in a study of blood T cell repertoires in COVID-19. Data came from immunoSEQ multiplex PCR; TCRdb stores just in-frame clones and leaves some out. Of 200,000 to 250,000 clones listed, roughly 89% are singletons. Source material: PBMCs or T cells enriched from blood (not recorded which). These receptors all come from a woman aged 40 to 49 who had recovered from COVID-19.

The chain is built from TRBV27 and TRBJ1-1; tentatively, D is TRBD1 (6 bases). The CDR3 covers 11 residues. The germline gives CDR1 MNHEY, CDR2 SMNVEV (reference sequence). Trimming took off 6 bases at V and 8 bases at J, with 10 bases between the two ends. The CDR3 sequence is CASSTGSEAFF. In DNA, the CDR3 is TGTGCCAGCAGCACAGGGTCAGAAGCTTTCTTT.

CDR3 bases: TGTGCCAGCAGCCTCATCATAGCGGGAGGCGGACACAATGAGCAGTTCTTC. It translates to CASSLIIAGGGHNEQFF. The V gene is TRBV11-3, the J gene TRBJ2-1; 10 bases agree with TRBD2. V lost 5 bases, J lost 5 bases, and 12 bases stayed unmatched. The CDR3 runs 17 residues. CDR1 SGHNT and CDR2 YENEEA come from the germline V gene. The whole variable domain, remainder taken from reference TRBV11-3 and TRBJ2-1, is EAGVVQSPRYKIIEKKQPVAFWCNPISGHNTLYWYLQNLGQGPELLIRYENEEAVDDSQLPKDRFSAERLKGVDSTLKIQPAELGDSAVYLCASSLIIAGGGHNEQFFGPGTRLTVL.

The J gene is TRBJ2-7, the V gene TRBV6-1; D not resolved. V was trimmed by 0 bases and J by 7 bases, leaving 16 bases between them. The CDR3 runs 15 residues. Germline V gene lookup returns CDR1 MNHNS and CDR2 SASEGT. CDR3 coding DNA: TGTGCCAGCAGTGAAGCCTGGCAGGTCGGAAGGGAGCAGTACTTC. Its translation: CASSEAWQVGREQYF.

The chain carries TRBV3-1 (or the pseudogene TRBV3-2) and TRBJ2-3, with D possibly TRBD2 on 7 matching bases. The CDR3 consists of 14 residues. With 8 bases removed from V and 4 bases from J, the gap between germline ends came to 16 bases. Germline values: CDR1 LGHDT, CDR2 YNNKEL (reference sequence). The CDR3 DNA sequence: TGTGCCAGCGGGGGGGCGGTAGCAGCAGATACGCAGTATTTT. Translation gives CASGGAVAADTQYF.

V is TRBV2 and J is TRBJ1-1, with D maybe TRBD1 (6 bases). Germline CDR1 is SNHLY and CDR2 is FYNNEI. This CDR3 is built from 13 residues. Trimming shortened V by 6 bases and J by 1 base, and 9 bases separated the two germline ends. CDR3 loop: CASSADRNTEAFF. CDR3 DNA: TGTGCCAGCAGCGCGGACAGGAACACTGAAGCTTTCTTT.

The rearrangement joins TRBV23-1 to TRBJ1-6; maybe TRBD1 (5 bases). TRBV23-1 is designated an ORF whose function remains uncertain. The length of the CDR3 is 14 residues. The V end was cut by 7 bases, the J end by 3 bases, with 10 bases between. CDR3 in DNA: TGCGCCAGCATGCCGACAGTCTATAATTCACCCCTCCACTTT. Translating it yields CASMPTVYNSPLHF.

This clone was found once. The chain is built from TRBV7-3 and TRBJ2-1; 10 bases align to TRBD2. Germline V CDR1 and CDR2: SGHTA, FQGTGA. The CDR3 is made up of 14 amino acids. The V and J ends lost 4 bases and 8 bases, in that order; junction bases with no gene match: 5. The CDR3: CASSSAGGRDEQFF. The CDR3 nucleotides are TGTGCCAGCAGCTCAGCGGGAGGGCGCGATGAGCAGTTCTTC. Complete variable domain (other parts from reference TRBV7-3 and TRBJ2-1): GAGVSQTPSNKVTEKGKYVELRCDPISGHTALYWYRQSLGQGPEFLIYFQGTGAADDSGLPNDRFFAVRPEGSVSTLKIQRTERGDSAVYLCASSSAGGRDEQFFGPGTRLTVL.

V and J are TRBV19 and TRBJ2-1; perhaps TRBD2 as D (5 bases). CDR3 length: 15 amino acids. V was shortened by 3 bases and J by 6 bases, with 15 bases between the two germline ends. In germline, CDR1 is LNHDA, CDR2 SQIVND (reference sequence). The CDR3 sequence is CASSISVGSTNEQFF. In DNA form, the CDR3 reads TGTGCCAGTAGTATTAGCGTGGGGAGTACCAATGAGCAGTTCTTC. The full variable domain, completed using reference TRBV19 and TRBJ2-1, is DGGITQSPKYLFRKEGQNVTLSCEQNLNHDAMYWYRQDPGQGLRLIYYSQIVNDFQKGDIAEGYSVSREKKESFPLTVTSAQKNPTAFYLCASSISVGSTNEQFFGPGTRLTVL.

The J gene is TRBJ2-1, the V gene TRBV11-1; no definite D call. CDR1 is SGHAT and CDR2 is FQDESV in the germline V gene (reference sequence). Trimming shortened V by 5 bases and J by 8 bases, and 13 bases separated the two germline ends. This CDR3 region has 13 residues. CDR3 amino acids: CASSLPPLDEQFF. The CDR3 coding sequence is TGTGCCAGCAGCCTCCCGCCCCTAGATGAGCAGTTCTTC.

The gene calls are TRBV29-1 and TRBJ1-1; possible D gene TRBD1, 5 bases. The germline CDR1 and CDR2 sequences are SQVTM and ANQGSEA. The CDR3 is 14 residues long. V was cut by 5 bases and J by 5 bases, with 18 bases left in between. Here the CDR3 reads CSVMGRLGGTEAFF. DNA for the CDR3: TGCAGCGTTATGGGGCGGCTTGGAGGGACTGAAGCTTTCTTT.

This clone showed up just once. The V gene is TRBV23-1, the J gene TRBJ1-1; D unclear. TRBV23-1 is an open reading frame whose function is uncertain. This CDR3 is 14 amino acids long. V was clipped by 0 bases and J by 2 bases, with 7 bases between them. Here the CDR3 reads CASSQSGGNTEAFF. CDR3 coding DNA: TGCGCCAGCAGTCAATCGGGAGGAAACACTGAAGCTTTCTTT.

This chain joins TRBV7-2 and TRBJ1-5; possible D gene TRBD1, 5 bases. V gave up 3 bases and J gave up 2 bases, with 11 bases separating them. The germline V gene encodes CDR1 SGHTA and CDR2 FQGNSA. The CDR3 covers 15 residues. The CDR3 sequence: CASSFRGGGNQPQHF. In DNA, the CDR3 is TGTGCCAGCAGCTTTAGGGGAGGGGGCAATCAGCCCCAGCATTTT. Complete variable domain (other parts from reference TRBV7-2 and TRBJ1-5): GAGVSQSPSNKVTEKGKDVELRCDPISGHTALYWYRQSLGQGLEFLIYFQGNSAPDKSGLPSDRFSAERTGGSVSTLTIQRTQQEDSAVYLCASSFRGGGNQPQHFGDGTRLSIL.

The V gene is TRBV28, the J gene TRBJ2-1; 10 nucleotides agree with TRBD2. The CDR3 has 16 residues. V trimming: 4 bases; J trimming: 6 bases; junction bases outside the gene matches: 9. The germline V gene encodes CDR1 MDHEN and CDR2 SYDVKM. The CDR3 reads CASSSSSGSDPNEQFF. The CDR3 DNA follows: TGTGCCAGCAGTTCCTCTAGCGGGAGCGATCCCAATGAGCAGTTCTTC.

The J gene is TRBJ2-7, the V gene TRBV3-1 (or the pseudogene TRBV3-2); tentative D call: TRBD1 (6 bases). V lost 3 bases and J 3 bases, leaving 12 bases between the germline ends. This CDR3 is built from 14 residues. Per germline, CDR1 LGHDT and CDR2 YNNKEL (reference sequence). In DNA, the CDR3 is TGTGCCAGCAGCCACCAGGGGTCCGGCTACGAGCAGTACTTC. Its translation: CASSHQGSGYEQYF.

The chain has TRBV24-1 and TRBJ2-3; 9 nucleotides agree with TRBD2. This CDR3 is built from 18 residues. CDR1 and CDR2 (germline): KGHDR, SFDVKD. The ends lost 0 bases at V and 1 base at J; junction bases unmatched: 7. This CDR3 reads CATSDLAVAGEGTDTQYF. In nucleotides, the CDR3 is TGTGCCACCAGTGATTTGGCCGTAGCGGGAGAAGGCACAGATACGCAGTATTTT.

In regard to this clone: Germline is not matched at one junction end, which may reflect a read error. The chain couples TRBV27 to TRBJ1-2; D not resolved. Germline V gene data show CDR1 as MNHEY and CDR2 as SMNVEV (reference sequence). The CDR3 extends over 14 amino acids. CDR3 sequence reads: CASRLIGDNYGYTF. CDR3 nucleotides: TGTGCCAGCCGTTTAATCGGAGATAACTATGGCTACACCTTC.

This chain uses TRBV5-5 with TRBJ2-1; 8 bases are a match to TRBD1. V dropped 4 bases and J dropped 10; count of bases not matched to a gene: 4. Germline CDR1 SGHKS, CDR2 YYEKEE (reference sequence). The CDR3 has 12 amino acids. Here the CDR3 reads CASSNTGGEQFF. CDR3 DNA: TGTGCCAGCAGCAACACAGGGGGAGAGCAGTTCTTC.

This clone was seen a handful of times. The rearrangement links TRBV7-6 to TRBJ1-4; D unresolved. CDR3 length: 13 residues. Deletions cut 5 bases from V and 3 bases from J, with 7 bases between. From germline, CDR1 is SGHVS and CDR2 FNYEAQ. As DNA, the CDR3 is TGTGCCAGCAGCCCTCTTGCTAATGAAAAACTGTTTTTT. Amino acids: CASSPLANEKLFF.

The CDR3 DNA reads as TGTGCCAGCTCTCCCCCGGGACTAGCGGCTGACAATGAGCAGTTCTTC. Its translation is CASSPPGLAADNEQFF. This chain uses TRBV18 with TRBJ2-1; 11 nucleotides match TRBD2. V dropped 6 bases and J dropped 5; count of bases not matched to a gene: 9. Per germline, CDR1 KGHSH and CDR2 LQKENI. CDR3 length equals 16 residues.

The rearrangement joins TRBV7-6 to TRBJ2-7; TRBD2 matches at 7 bases. Trimming cost V 6 bases and J 3 bases; bases outside gene matches: 5. The germline V gene has CDR1 SGHVS and CDR2 FNYEAQ. The CDR3 spans 13 residues. CDR3 sequence (DNA): TGTGCCAGCAGTTATAGGACTAGCTACGAGCAGTACTTC. This sequence encodes CASSYRTSYEQYF.

V gene TRBV6-5 combines with J gene TRBJ2-5; TRBD1 matches at 7 bases. V shed 2 bases, J shed 5 bases, and the junction held 11 bases outside the gene matches. The germline V gene encodes CDR1 MNHEY and CDR2 SVGAGI. CDR3 length: 16 amino acids. The CDR3 reads CASSYRGRRAGETQYF. CDR3 nucleotide sequence: TGTGCCAGCAGTTACAGGGGGCGACGGGCAGGGGAGACCCAGTACTTC.

V is TRBV27 and J is TRBJ2-7; weak D call: TRBD1 (6 bases). Germline CDR1 MNHEY, CDR2 SMNVEV (reference sequence). This CDR3 comprises 13 residues. V lost 0 bases, J lost 3 bases, and 6 bases lay in between. Here the CDR3 DNA reads TGTGCCAGCAGTTTATCAGGGGGCTACGAGCAGTACTTC. It encodes CASSLSGGYEQYF.

This sequence joins TRBV7-9 and TRBJ2-7; D might be TRBD2 (5 bases). V was shortened by 5 bases and J by 7 bases, with 18 bases between the two germline ends. Germline V CDR1 and CDR2: SEHNR, FQNEAQ (reference sequence). The CDR3 consists of 14 residues. This chain's CDR3 is CASSPVRDLGEQYF. DNA of the CDR3: TGTGCCAGCAGCCCCGTCCGGGATCTGGGGGAGCAGTACTTC.